This note documents a single TCR beta chain sequence. V lost 3 bases and J lost 8; bases outside the gene matches: 10. CDR3 length: 16 amino acids. CDR1 is SGDLS, CDR2 YYNGEE, per germline. The data are from a study of blood T cell repertoires in COVID-19. Study as a whole: Samples representing acute and convalescent COVID-19 were sourced from the United States, Italy and Spain.

Study processing details: From reference gene primer amplification, estimates of nucleated cell counts were derived. Only in-frame clones appear in the TCRdb table, and some are missing; sequencing was by immunoSEQ multiplex PCR. Clone size and the V and J calls come from that table; the DNA yielded D and trimming. The table lists 45,000 or so clones, about 85% of them singletons. The sequencing sample was made of peripheral blood. V is TRBV9 and J is TRBJ2-1, with 11 bases identical to TRBD2. This sequence originates from a woman older than 75 in a cohort sampled during active or convalescent COVID-19. The CDR3 sequence: CASSGRTSGSYDEQFF. The DNA of the CDR3 is TGTGCCAGCAGCGGAAGGACTAGCGGGTCTTACGATGAGCAGTTCTTC.